This entry lists 21 T cell receptor beta chains sequenced from one sample in a study of blood T cell repertoires in COVID-19. Libraries were prepared by immunoSEQ multiplex PCR; TCRdb keeps only in-frame clonotypes and omits some of them. The top ten clones hold about 5.5% of a sample with 95,000 to 150,000 clones, around 88% of them seen once. Sequenced input: peripheral blood. The receptors derive from a man older than 75 with active or convalescent COVID-19.

This chain connects TRBV7-9 to TRBJ2-4; TRBD1 aligns across 7 bases. Germline CDR1 SEHNR, CDR2 FQNEAQ (reference sequence). Trimming cost V 1 base and J 7 bases; bases outside gene matches: 1. CDR3 length: 13 amino acids. The CDR3 loop reads CASSLGQGNIQYF. The CDR3 coding sequence is TGTGCCAGCAGCTTAGGACAGGGCAACATTCAGTACTTC.

The chain carries TRBV25-1 and TRBJ2-5; D might be TRBD2 (5 bases). Between the trimmed V and J ends, which lost 6 bases and 5 bases, there was a span of 10 bases. CDR3 length: 12 residues. Germline values: CDR1 MGHDK, CDR2 SYGVNS. The CDR3 nucleotides read TGTGCCAGCAGGGGAGACGAGGAGACCCAGTACTTC. Translating gives CASRGDEETQYF.

CDR3 nucleotides: TGCGCCAGCAGCCAATTCGAAGAGGTGCCTAATGAAAAACTGTTTTTT. This encodes CASSQFEEVPNEKLFF. The chain links TRBV4-1 to TRBJ1-4; D is unclear. The V end was cut by 2 bases, the J end by 3 bases, with 13 bases between. The CDR3 extends over 16 amino acids. Germline CDR1 and CDR2: MGHRA and YSYEKL.

The chain is built from TRBV5-1 and TRBJ2-1, with a possible D match to TRBD1 (6 bases). This CDR3 is 15 amino acids long. The V and J ends lost 5 bases and 0 bases respectively, with 12 bases between them. The V gene's germline CDR1 is SGHRS and CDR2 YFSETQ. The chain's CDR3 is CASSTTGSSYNEQFF. The CDR3 DNA sequence: TGCGCCAGCAGTACTACAGGGAGCTCCTACAATGAGCAGTTCTTC.

The V call is TRBV19, the J call TRBJ2-1; D possibly corresponds to TRBD1 (5 bases). The CDR3 loop spans 15 amino acids. Trimming left V 5 bases short and J 6 bases short, with 17 bases between. Germline lookup yields CDR1 LNHDA and CDR2 SQIVND (reference sequence). CDR3 sequence reads: CASSSPPGFANEQFF. CDR3 in DNA: TGTGCCAGTAGTTCACCCCCAGGGTTTGCCAATGAGCAGTTCTTC. Variable domain in full (rest from reference TRBV19 and TRBJ2-1): DGGITQSPKYLFRKEGQNVTLSCEQNLNHDAMYWYRQDPGQGLRLIYYSQIVNDFQKGDIAEGYSVSREKKESFPLTVTSAQKNPTAFYLCASSSPPGFANEQFFGPGTRLTVL.

This sequence joins TRBV6-2 or TRBV6-3 and TRBJ1-3; TRBD1 might be the D (6 bases). The CDR3 consists of 15 residues. From germline, CDR1 is MNHEY and CDR2 SVGEGT. Trimming pared 2 bases from V and 3 bases from J, leaving 11 bases between. The CDR3 nucleotides read TGTGCCAGCAGTTACCTGGGGGCGATTGGAAACACCATATATTTT. This codes for CASSYLGAIGNTIYF.

J is TRBJ1-5 and V is TRBV24-1, with D tentatively TRBD1 (5 bases). This CDR3 spans 14 amino acids. Germline assignment: CDR1 KGHDR and CDR2 SFDVKD. V gave up 1 base and J gave up 5 bases, with 8 bases separating them. The CDR3 loop is CATSDFRADQPQHF. The CDR3 nucleotides are TGTGCCACCAGTGATTTCAGGGCTGATCAGCCCCAGCATTTT.

The chain uses TRBV7-2 and TRBJ1-2; 7 positions match TRBD1. V gave up 4 bases and J gave up 8 bases; unmatched junction bases: 19. Germline V lookup: CDR1 SGHTA, CDR2 FQGNSA. The CDR3 runs 17 residues. CDR3 in amino acids: CASSSAGTVGDIRGYTF. DNA for the CDR3: TGTGCCAGCAGCTCCGCCGGGACAGTGGGGGATATACGGGGCTACACCTTC.

The chain links TRBV28 to TRBJ1-3; 9 nucleotides agree with TRBD1. Trimming removed 6 bases from V and 8 bases from J; junction bases left unmatched: 8. The V gene's germline CDR1 is MDHEN and CDR2 SYDVKM. There are 14 residues in the CDR3. DNA for the CDR3: TGTGCCAGCAGGCCGGGACAGGGTGGGGACACCATATATTTT. Residues: CASRPGQGGDTIYF.

The chain has TRBV13 and TRBJ2-3, with D perhaps TRBD2 (6 bases). The CDR3 is made up of 14 amino acids. The V end was cut by 2 bases, the J end by 4 bases, with 10 bases between. The V gene's germline CDR1 is PRHDT and CDR2 FYEKMQ (reference sequence). The CDR3 loop reads CASSLLPGADTQYF. CDR3 DNA: TGTGCCAGCAGCTTACTTCCGGGGGCAGATACGCAGTATTTT.

This chain connects TRBV30 to TRBJ2-5; 9 bases match TRBD1. The CDR3 length is 14 residues. Trimming removed 5 bases from V and 4 bases from J; junction bases left unmatched: 8. Germline loops: CDR1 GTSNPN, CDR2 SVGIG (reference sequence). The CDR3 DNA follows: TGTGCCTGGGATACAGGGGGCGGCCGAGAGACCCAGTACTTC. Amino acid sequence: CAWDTGGGRETQYF.

The count of this clone is one. The chain couples TRBV28 to TRBJ1-5, with 7 bases lining up with TRBD1. This CDR3 spans 15 amino acids. V gave up 6 bases and J gave up 2 bases; unmatched junction bases: 7. Germline values: CDR1 MDHEN, CDR2 SYDVKM. Written as DNA, the CDR3 is TGTGCCAGCAGAACGAGTGGACAGGGCAATCAGCCCCAGCATTTT. This translates into CASRTSGQGNQPQHF.

The gene calls are TRBV4-3 and TRBJ2-7, with a tentative D call TRBD1 (6 bases). V shed 0 bases and J shed 3 bases, with 15 bases lying between them. This CDR3 is 16 amino acids long. Germline loops: CDR1 LGHNA, CDR2 YSLEER. The CDR3 protein is CASSQETGSTFYEQYF. The CDR3 nucleotides read TGCGCCAGCAGCCAAGAGACAGGTTCAACTTTCTACGAGCAGTACTTC.

The chain links TRBV3-1 (or the pseudogene TRBV3-2) to TRBJ1-6; 8 bases map to TRBD1. The V segment lost 4 bases and the J segment 9 bases; nucleotides outside the gene matches: 11. CDR1 is LGHDT and CDR2 is YNNKEL in the germline V gene (reference sequence). This CDR3 contains 16 residues. The CDR3, as DNA: TGTGCCAGCAGCCCCTCGGACAGGGAGGGAACTTCACCCCTCCACTTT. Translated, it gives CASSPSDREGTSPLHF.

J is TRBJ1-2 and V is TRBV30; TRBD1 agrees at 8 bases. V lost 4 bases to trimming and J lost 4 bases; unmatched junction nucleotides: 5. The germline gives CDR1 GTSNPN, CDR2 SVGIG (reference sequence). The CDR3 sequence is 13 residues long. This CDR3 is CAWNVQGVYGYTF. The CDR3 nucleotides read TGTGCCTGGAATGTACAGGGGGTCTATGGCTACACCTTC. Using reference TRBV30 and TRBJ1-2 for the parts outside the CDR3, the full variable domain is SQTIHQWPATLVQPVGSPLSLECTVEGTSNPNLYWYRQAAGRGLQLLFYSVGIGQISSEVPQNLSASRPQDRQFILSSKKLLLSDSGFYLCAWNVQGVYGYTFGSGTRLTVV.

This chain links TRBV18 with TRBJ1-6; 8 bases are a match to TRBD1. The CDR3 contains 15 residues. Germline-derived CDR1 and CDR2 are KGHSH and LQKENI. The V segment lost 2 bases and the J segment 5 bases; nucleotides outside the gene matches: 2. Written as DNA, the CDR3 is TGTGCCAGCTCACCAGGGACAGGCGATAATTCACCCCTCCACTTT. Protein: CASSPGTGDNSPLHF.

This rearrangement joins TRBV2 to TRBJ2-5; 12 positions match TRBD2. After removal of 6 bases from V and 3 bases from J, the junction contained 11 bases not matched to a gene. CDR3 length equals 17 residues. Germline CDR1 reads SNHLY; CDR2 reads FYNNEI. The chain's CDR3 is CASSLPGLAGVKETQYF. In nucleotides, the CDR3 is TGTGCCAGCAGCCTCCCGGGACTAGCGGGCGTTAAAGAGACCCAGTACTTC.

The chain recombines TRBV10-3 with TRBJ1-2; 12 bases fit TRBD1. Trimming at V came to 5 bases and at J to 4 bases, leaving 5 bases not matched to a gene. Germline CDR1 ENHRY, CDR2 SYGVKD. The CDR3 runs to 15 residues. CDR3 amino acids: CAISSGTGGTYGYTF. CDR3 nucleotide sequence: TGTGCCATCAGTAGTGGGACAGGGGGCACCTATGGCTACACCTTC.

This chain joins TRBV6-5 and TRBJ1-2; 9 bases are a match to TRBD1. Per the germline V gene, CDR1 is MNHEY and CDR2 is SVGAGI. The CDR3 loop spans 13 amino acids. Trimming removed 6 bases from V and 5 bases from J; junction bases left unmatched: 4. The CDR3 loop reads CASRGQGLYGYTF. The CDR3 nucleotides read TGTGCCAGCAGGGGACAGGGTTTATATGGCTACACCTTC.

This rearrangement joins TRBV5-1 to TRBJ1-4; TRBD1 might be the D (6 bases). The CDR3 has 14 amino acids. V was pared by 4 bases and J by 8 bases, with 15 bases between. CDR1 and CDR2 from the germline V gene are SGHRS and YFSETQ. The CDR3 region is CASSPTGTSEKLFF. Here the CDR3 DNA reads TGCGCCAGCAGCCCAACCGGGACATCCGAAAAACTGTTTTTT. The entire variable domain, with the rest obtained from reference TRBV5-1 and TRBJ1-4, is as follows: KAGVTQTPRYLIKTRGQQVTLSCSPISGHRSVSWYQQTPGQGLQFLFEYFSETQRNKGNFPGRFSGRQFSNSRSEMNVSTLELGDSALYLCASSPTGTSEKLFFGSGTQLSVL.

The chain couples TRBV6-1 to TRBJ2-1, with D perhaps TRBD2 (5 bases). V shed 2 bases and J shed 8 bases, with 7 bases lying between them. CDR3 length: 12 amino acids. Germline CDR1 MNHNS, CDR2 SASEGT. The CDR3 DNA reads TGTGCCAGCAGTGAACGGGGTTATGAGCAGTTCTTC. Translation gives CASSERGYEQFF.